One and the same sample provided the 20 T cell receptor beta chains below, sequenced in a study of T cell clonotyping in hematopoietic cell transplantation. The repertoire was sequenced with immunoSEQ multiplex PCR; TCRdb's copy has only in-frame clones and lacks some. The sample carries some 15,000 clones, just under 85% recorded once. The specimen was PBMCs, collected 100 days after allogeneic stem cell transplant. These receptors all stem from a female patient in her forties or fifties who had an allogeneic stem cell transplant from a related donor, so T cells may come from the graft donor. Some clones in this sample may be carry-over from other donors' samples.

This clone was found once. The rearrangement joins TRBV5-8 to TRBJ2-4; 7 nucleotides line up with TRBD1. The CDR3 extends over 17 amino acids. The V segment lost 2 bases and the J segment 8 bases; nucleotides outside the gene matches: 16. Germline CDR1 SGHTS, CDR2 YDEGEE. This CDR3 is CASSLGGRGIRGDIQYF. Written as DNA, the CDR3 is TGTGCCAGCAGCTTAGGGGGCAGGGGGATTCGGGGAGACATTCAGTACTTC.

The gene calls are TRBV25-1 and TRBJ1-3; TRBD1 might be the D (5 bases). The CDR3 is made up of 12 amino acids. The germline CDR1 and CDR2 sequences are MGHDK and SYGVNS. Trimming stripped 9 bases from V and 3 bases from J, with 9 bases between. The DNA of the CDR3 is TGTGCCAGTGGGGGGGATGGAAACACCATATATTTT. It specifies CASGGDGNTIYF.

The chain uses TRBV2 and TRBJ1-5; 9 nucleotides agree with TRBD1. V trimming: 6 bases; J trimming: 4 bases; junction bases outside the gene matches: 7. CDR1 and CDR2 (germline): SNHLY, FYNNEI. This CDR3 is 15 amino acids long. For the CDR3, the DNA is TGTGCCAGCAGCCAGGACAGGGGCGAGAATCAGCCCCAGCATTTT. Its protein product is CASSQDRGENQPQHF.

J is TRBJ1-4 and V is TRBV29-1, with D perhaps matching TRBD1 (5 bases). Trimming removed 4 bases from V and 8 bases from J, with 14 bases in between. The CDR3 consists of 13 residues. The germline gives CDR1 SQVTM, CDR2 ANQGSEA. CDR3 residues: CSVAKGSEEKLFF. The CDR3 bases are TGCAGCGTTGCAAAGGGGTCAGAAGAAAAACTGTTTTTT. Full variable domain (missing parts from reference TRBV29-1 and TRBJ1-4): SAVISQKPSRDICQRGTSLTIQCQVDSQVTMMFWYRQQPGQSLTLIATANQGSEATYESGFVIDKFPISRPNLTFSTLTVSNMSPEDSSIYLCSVAKGSEEKLFFGSGTQLSVL.

CDR3 coding DNA: TGTGCCAGCATCATCCAGGGGAGTGAAAATGAGCAGTTCTTC. Its translation: CASIIQGSENEQFF. The chain couples TRBV6-4 to TRBJ2-1, with D perhaps TRBD1 (6 bases). Germline CDR1 and CDR2: MRHNA and SNTAGT. The CDR3 contains 14 residues. V was shortened by 7 bases and J by 7 bases, with 17 bases between the two germline ends.

This clone was seen more than once but under ten times. The J gene is TRBJ2-7, the V gene TRBV5-1; the match to TRBD1 covers 9 bases. This CDR3 is built from 14 residues. Germline CDR1 SGHRS, CDR2 YFSETQ. With 4 bases clipped from V and 2 bases from J, the junction kept 4 bases outside the gene matches. CDR3 coding DNA: TGCGCCAGCAGCGCACAGGGGGCTGCCTACGAGCAGTACTTC. Protein: CASSAQGAAYEQYF.

The genes are TRBV5-1 and TRBJ1-5; D remains unclear. This CDR3 region has 14 residues. Between the trimmed V and J ends, which lost 0 bases and 0 bases, there was a span of 4 bases. Germline V gene data show CDR1 as SGHRS and CDR2 as YFSETQ. As DNA, the CDR3 is TGCGCCAGCAGCTTGGAAGGTAGCAATCAGCCCCAGCATTTT. It yields the protein CASSLEGSNQPQHF. Full variable domain (missing parts from reference TRBV5-1 and TRBJ1-5): KAGVTQTPRYLIKTRGQQVTLSCSPISGHRSVSWYQQTPGQGLQFLFEYFSETQRNKGNFPGRFSGRQFSNSRSEMNVSTLELGDSALYLCASSLEGSNQPQHFGDGTRLSIL.

This chain links TRBV30 with TRBJ2-5; no clear D gene. Germline CDR1 and CDR2: GTSNPN and SVGIG (reference sequence). Deletions cut 4 bases from V and 1 base from J, with 10 bases between. This CDR3 region has 13 residues. The CDR3 DNA reads TGTGCCTGGAATGGTAGGCCCCAAGAGACCCAGTACTTC. Encoded protein: CAWNGRPQETQYF.

The V call is TRBV6-5, the J call TRBJ2-3; no clear D gene. The CDR3 totals 12 residues. Per germline, CDR1 MNHEY and CDR2 SVGAGI. Trimming stripped 8 bases from V and 4 bases from J, with 10 bases between. CDR3 protein: CASGAPSDTQYF. The DNA of the CDR3 is TGTGCCAGCGGAGCACCCTCAGATACGCAGTATTTT.

The chain uses TRBV6-5 and TRBJ1-1, with no clear D. The V gene lost 7 bases and the J gene lost 5 bases, with 14 bases spanning the gap. The CDR3 spans 13 residues. Germline CDR1 and CDR2: MNHEY and SVGAGI. The CDR3 sequence: CASTAGVWTEAFF. In DNA form, the CDR3 reads TGTGCCAGCACCGCGGGAGTGTGGACTGAAGCTTTCTTT.

This clone appeared once. This rearrangement joins TRBV7-8 to TRBJ1-1; D not certain. The V gene's germline CDR1 is SGHVS and CDR2 FQNEAQ. V was shortened by 5 bases and J by 1 base, with 11 bases between the two germline ends. The CDR3 totals 14 residues. The CDR3 protein is CASSPPNTNTEAFF. CDR3 sequence (DNA): TGTGCCAGCAGCCCCCCCAATACGAACACTGAAGCTTTCTTT.

The chain's CDR3 is CASSIDATVAFSPLHF. The DNA for the CDR3 is TGTGCCAGTAGTATTGACGCGACAGTCGCCTTTTCACCCCTCCACTTT. V usage is TRBV19 and J usage is TRBJ1-6, with D possibly being TRBD1 (5 bases). V gave up 3 bases and J gave up 9 bases, with 18 bases separating them. The germline gives CDR1 LNHDA, CDR2 SQIVND (reference sequence). This CDR3 contains 16 residues.

The chain combines TRBV27 with TRBJ2-5, with 8 bases that match TRBD1. The DNA end is more similar to TRBJ2-7, so the J call may be wrong. Germline loops: CDR1 MNHEY, CDR2 SMNVEV (reference sequence). This CDR3 contains 14 residues. Written as DNA, the CDR3 is TGTGCCAGCAGGGTCCAGGGGGCAAACTACGAGCAGTACTTC. This sequence encodes CASRVQGANYEQYF.

The chain has TRBV4-3 and TRBJ2-7, with D perhaps matching TRBD2 (5 bases). The CDR3 consists of 17 residues. Germline CDR1 reads LGHNA; CDR2 reads YSLEER. Trimming stripped 0 bases from V and 0 bases from J, with 15 bases between. CDR3 sequence (DNA): TGCGCCAGCAGCCAAGATAGTAGGCCGGGGAGCTCCTACGAGCAGTACTTC. It is translated as CASSQDSRPGSSYEQYF.

This clone showed up just a few times. The genes are TRBV6-5 and TRBJ1-1; no clear D. Trimming left V 0 bases short and J 4 bases short, with 6 bases between. Germline V gene sequence: CDR1 MNHEY, CDR2 SVGAGI. This CDR3 contains 13 residues. The CDR3 DNA follows: TGTGCCAGCAGTTACTCGGGCAGCACTGAAGCTTTCTTT. This translates into CASSYSGSTEAFF.

This rearrangement joins TRBV2 to TRBJ1-5, with D uncertain. Trimming cost V 1 base and J 6 bases, with 4 bases left between them. CDR3 length equals 12 residues. From germline, CDR1 is SNHLY and CDR2 FYNNEI. CDR3 coding DNA: TGTGCCAGCAGTGAAGTAAGTCAGCCCCAGCATTTT. This sequence encodes CASSEVSQPQHF.

The chain couples TRBV9 to TRBJ1-2, with D tentatively TRBD1 (5 bases). Germline CDR1 reads SGDLS; CDR2 reads YYNGEE. CDR3 length: 15 amino acids. V was trimmed by 0 bases and J by 6 bases, leaving 15 bases between them. CDR3 sequence: CASSVEEGPYDGYTF. CDR3 coding DNA: TGTGCCAGCAGCGTAGAAGAGGGGCCTTACGATGGCTACACCTTC.

The CDR3 is CASSLRGGRKEETQYF. CDR3 coding DNA: TGTGCCAGCAGCCTACGGGGCGGGAGGAAGGAAGAGACCCAGTACTTC. This chain connects TRBV11-3 to TRBJ2-5, with 8 bases identical to TRBD2. With V trimmed by 5 bases and J by 3 bases, 11 bases remained unmatched. Germline V gene sequence: CDR1 SGHNT, CDR2 YENEEA. The CDR3 runs to 16 residues.

The genes are TRBV28 and TRBJ1-5, with TRBD1 as a possible D gene (5 bases). The length of the CDR3 is 14 residues. Germline V lookup: CDR1 MDHEN, CDR2 SYDVKM. The V and J ends lost 2 bases and 7 bases respectively, with 12 bases between them. CDR3 sequence (DNA): TGTGCCAGCAGTTTACTCGGGGGTGTGCAGCCCCAGCATTTT. It encodes CASSLLGGVQPQHF.

The genes are TRBV4-2 and TRBJ2-7, with no clear D. V gave up 1 base and J gave up 0 bases, with 10 bases separating them. The CDR3 is made up of 15 amino acids. CDR1 is LGHNA, CDR2 YNFKEQ, per germline. CDR3 sequence (DNA): TGTGCCAGCAGCCAAGTCGCAGCGACCTCCTACGAGCAGTACTTC. Its translation is CASSQVAATSYEQYF.